These 28 T cell receptor beta chains originate from one sample sequenced in a study of blood T cell repertoires in COVID-19 (dated by TCRdb to about 2020). The library was generated by the immunoSEQ multiplex PCR assay. TCRdb mirrors the immuneACCESS table, restricted to in-frame sequences. Some clones are absent from its copies; in checked studies, under half trace to an unresolved V gene, and the reason for the others is unknown. This sample has 150,000 or so clones in its table, and approximately 80% of those were observed once. Jointly, the top ten make up about 12% of the sample. What was sequenced was peripheral blood. These receptors came from an older woman with COVID-19, enrolled during active disease.

The chain's CDR3 is CASQGQNTNSPLHF. In DNA, the CDR3 is TGTGCCTCCCAGGGACAGAATACTAATTCACCCCTCCACTTT. The chain is built from TRBV10-3 and TRBJ1-6, with 7 bases identical to TRBD1. CDR3 length: 14 residues. Germline assignment: CDR1 ENHRY and CDR2 SYGVKD. The V gene end was trimmed by 11 bases and the J gene end by 6 bases; junction bases not matched to a gene: 10.

CDR3 amino acids: CASSEDGLARTGRETQYF. The CDR3 DNA reads as TGTGCCAGCAGTGAAGACGGGCTAGCGAGGACTGGTCGAGAGACCCAGTACTTC. The V gene is TRBV6-1, the J gene TRBJ2-5; the D gene is possibly TRBD2 (6 bases). This CDR3 comprises 18 residues. CDR1 and CDR2 (germline): MNHNS, SASEGT. V was trimmed by 1 base and J by 4 bases, leaving 22 bases between them.

V is TRBV12-3 or TRBV12-4 and J is TRBJ1-3, with D possibly being TRBD1 (5 bases). V was cut by 8 bases and J by 3 bases, with 8 bases left in between. This CDR3 contains 12 residues. The CDR3 loop is CASVTGGNTIYF. CDR3 sequence (DNA): TGTGCCAGCGTAACAGGTGGAAACACCATATATTTT.

CDR3 sequence (DNA): TGCGCCAGCAGCATAGGACAGCGAGATTCACCCCTCCACTTT. Translating it yields CASSIGQRDSPLHF. The J gene is TRBJ1-6, the V gene TRBV5-1, with D perhaps matching TRBD1 (6 bases). CDR3 length: 14 amino acids. The V gene lost 4 bases and the J gene lost 8 bases, with 13 bases spanning the gap. The germline V gene has CDR1 SGHRS and CDR2 YFSETQ.

The chain recombines TRBV10-2 with TRBJ1-1, with D possibly matching TRBD1 (5 bases). V was trimmed by 5 bases and J by 5 bases, leaving 21 bases between them. The V gene's germline CDR1 is WSHSY and CDR2 SAAADI. This CDR3 has 16 amino acids. For the CDR3, the DNA is TGCGCCAGCAGTCCCAACCCATCGGGGGGAAGAACTGAAGCTTTCTTT. Its protein product is CASSPNPSGGRTEAFF.

CDR3 in amino acids: CASSSERAGYNEQFF. The CDR3 DNA is TGCGCCAGCAGCTCTGAGAGGGCCGGGTACAATGAGCAGTTCTTC. The chain recombines TRBV5-1 with TRBJ2-1, with a possible D match to TRBD2 (5 bases). The CDR3 has 15 amino acids. V gave up 3 bases and J gave up 4 bases, with 14 bases separating them. Germline V CDR1 and CDR2: SGHRS, YFSETQ.

The chain is built from TRBV6-5 and TRBJ2-5; 8 bases are shared with TRBD1. CDR1 and CDR2 (germline): MNHEY, SVGAGI. The ends lost 5 bases at V and 5 bases at J; junction bases unmatched: 4. This CDR3 comprises 13 residues. The CDR3 DNA reads TGTGCCAGCAGTCCTCCAGGGGGCGAGACCCAGTACTTC. This gives the protein CASSPPGGETQYF.

This chain links TRBV5-4 with TRBJ1-6, with TRBD1 matching over 12 bases. Germline lookup yields CDR1 SGHNT and CDR2 YYREEE (reference sequence). V trimming: 0 bases; J trimming: 10 bases; junction bases outside the gene matches: 2. The CDR3 has 15 residues. The CDR3 region has the DNA TGTGCCAGCAGCTTGGGGGACAGGGGGCGATCACCCCTCCACTTT. Translating it yields CASSLGDRGRSPLHF.

The chain is built from TRBV18 and TRBJ1-5; D possibly corresponds to TRBD1 (5 bases). V lost 0 bases and J lost 4, with 10 bases in between. The CDR3 loop spans 15 amino acids. Germline assignment: CDR1 KGHSH and CDR2 LQKENI. CDR3 region: CASSPPYRQNQPQHF. The CDR3 region has the DNA TGTGCCAGCTCACCACCGTACAGGCAAAATCAGCCCCAGCATTTT.

This rearrangement joins TRBV7-8 to TRBJ1-1, with a tentative D call TRBD1 (5 bases). V was clipped by 5 bases and J by 3 bases, with 13 bases between them. The CDR3 is 14 residues long. Germline V gene lookup returns CDR1 SGHVS and CDR2 FQNEAQ. This CDR3 reads CASSHRQPDTEAFF. The CDR3 coding sequence is TGTGCCAGCAGCCACCGACAGCCAGACACTGAAGCTTTCTTT. The whole variable domain, remainder taken from reference TRBV7-8 and TRBJ1-1, is GAGVSQSPRYKVAKRGQDVALRCDPISGHVSLFWYQQALGQGPEFLTYFQNEAQLDKSGLPSDRFFAERPEGSVSTLKIQRTQQEDSAVYLCASSHRQPDTEAFFGQGTRLTVV.

The J gene is TRBJ2-1, the V gene TRBV6-5; D is unclear. The V and J ends lost 9 bases and 0 bases respectively, with 9 bases between them. The germline V gene has CDR1 MNHEY and CDR2 SVGAGI. This CDR3 has 13 residues. The CDR3 coding sequence is TGTGCCAGTGCACTGAGCTCCTACAATGAGCAGTTCTTC. Amino acids: CASALSSYNEQFF.

This clone was found once. The J gene is TRBJ1-4, the V gene TRBV7-8; D is possibly TRBD1 (6 bases). The CDR3 length is 13 residues. CDR1 is SGHVS, CDR2 FQNEAQ, per germline. Trimming pared 4 bases from V and 14 bases from J, leaving 17 bases between. The chain's CDR3 is CASSSDRWEKLFF. Written as DNA, the CDR3 is TGTGCCAGCAGCTCAGACAGGTGGGAGAAGCTGTTTTTT.

CDR3 in amino acids: CASSHGTSGKETQYF. The CDR3 bases are TGTGCCAGCTCACATGGGACTAGCGGTAAAGAGACCCAGTACTTC. The V gene is TRBV18, the J gene TRBJ2-5; TRBD2 agrees at 11 bases. The junction had 4 bases not matched to a gene; V was cut back by 4 bases and J by 3 bases. Germline V gene lookup returns CDR1 KGHSH and CDR2 LQKENI. The CDR3 runs to 15 residues.

The rearrangement joins TRBV24-1 to TRBJ1-5, with a tentative D call TRBD1 (6 bases). This CDR3 has 15 residues. Germline CDR1 and CDR2: KGHDR and SFDVKD. V was trimmed by 6 bases and J by 0 bases, leaving 11 bases between them. This CDR3 reads CATSSGALSNQPQHF. The CDR3 nucleotides are TGTGCCACCAGTTCAGGGGCCCTTAGCAATCAGCCCCAGCATTTT.

This chain joins TRBV23-1 and TRBJ2-5, with D possibly matching TRBD1 (6 bases). TRBV23-1 is sorted into the ORF group, with uncertain function. The CDR3 extends over 18 amino acids. V was trimmed by 4 bases and J by 2 bases, leaving 23 bases between them. CDR3 loop: CASSPTEGRGEFQETQYF. In DNA form, the CDR3 reads TGCGCCAGCAGTCCCACCGAGGGCAGGGGAGAATTTCAAGAGACCCAGTACTTC.

The V and J genes are TRBV5-1 and TRBJ2-1; D possibly corresponds to TRBD2 (6 bases). In germline, CDR1 is SGHRS, CDR2 YFSETQ. Trimming left V 4 bases short and J 5 bases short, with 13 bases between. This CDR3 contains 14 residues. CDR3 sequence reads: CASSLRDWDNEQFF. For the CDR3, the DNA is TGCGCCAGCAGCCTCCGGGACTGGGACAATGAGCAGTTCTTC.

The rearrangement links TRBV5-1 to TRBJ2-5; 7 bases map to TRBD1. Germline assignment: CDR1 SGHRS and CDR2 YFSETQ. This CDR3 region has 15 residues. With V trimmed by 5 bases and J by 5 bases, 12 bases remained unmatched. The CDR3 nucleotides read TGCGCCAGCAGTTTGACAGGGAACAAGGGGGAGACCCAGTACTTC. Translation: CASSLTGNKGETQYF.

The J gene is TRBJ1-2, the V gene TRBV9; the match to TRBD1 covers 7 bases. In germline, CDR1 is SGDLS, CDR2 YYNGEE. After removal of 0 bases from V and 5 bases from J, the junction contained 4 bases not matched to a gene. The CDR3 covers 14 residues. The CDR3 sequence: CASSVAQGQYGYTF. CDR3 nucleotide sequence: TGTGCCAGCAGCGTAGCACAGGGGCAGTATGGCTACACCTTC. The full variable domain, rest sourced from reference TRBV9 and TRBJ1-2, is DSGVTQTPKHLITATGQRVTLRCSPRSGDLSVYWYQQSLDQGLQFLIQYYNGEERAKGNILERFSAQQFPDLHSELNLSSLELGDSALYFCASSVAQGQYGYTFGSGTRLTVV.

Only a few counts were recorded for this clone. The J gene is TRBJ2-3, the V gene TRBV5-8; TRBD1 might be the D (5 bases). CDR3 size: 15 residues. The germline CDR1 and CDR2 sequences are SGHTS and YDEGEE. V gave up 0 bases and J gave up 0 bases, with 8 bases separating them. The CDR3 is CASSLDRFSTDTQYF. CDR3 DNA: TGTGCCAGCAGCTTGGACAGGTTTAGCACAGATACGCAGTATTTT. Drawing the rest from reference TRBV5-8 and TRBJ2-3, the complete variable domain is EAGVTQSPTHLIKTRGQQATLRCSPISGHTSVYWYQQALGLGLQFLLWYDEGEERNRGNFPPRFSGRQFPNYSSELNVNALELEDSALYLCASSLDRFSTDTQYFGPGTRLTVL.

The chain couples TRBV11-2 to TRBJ2-5; D ambiguous. CDR3 length: 12 amino acids. Germline CDR1 and CDR2: SGHAT and FQNNGV. Trimming cost V 5 bases and J 2 bases, with 6 bases left between them. The CDR3 reads CASSGPQETQYF. CDR3 DNA sequence: TGTGCCAGCAGCGGGCCACAAGAGACCCAGTACTTC.

The chain employs TRBV12-3 or TRBV12-4 and TRBJ2-3; 7 bases are a match to TRBD1. Trimming took 6 bases from V and 5 from J; bases not matched to a gene: 5. The CDR3 spans 13 residues. CDR3 nucleotides: TGTGCCAGCAGCCCGTACAGGGGAGATACGCAGTATTTT. Translation gives CASSPYRGDTQYF.

There are a few counts of this clone. This chain connects TRBV3-1 (or the pseudogene TRBV3-2) to TRBJ1-5; 10 bases map to TRBD1. The germline CDR1 and CDR2 sequences are LGHDT and YNNKEL (reference sequence). The length of the CDR3 is 17 residues. J was trimmed by 0 bases and V by 0 bases; bases with no gene match: 2. CDR3 loop: CASSQETGGNSNQPQHF. The CDR3 bases are TGTGCCAGCAGCCAAGAGACAGGGGGCAATAGCAATCAGCCCCAGCATTTT.

A single count supports this clone. The chain links TRBV7-9 to TRBJ1-2; 7 positions agree with TRBD1. V was clipped by 0 bases and J by 2 bases; unmatched bases: 3. CDR1 and CDR2 from the germline V gene are SEHNR and FQNEAQ (reference sequence). This CDR3 comprises 15 residues. CDR3 loop: CASSLARGRNYGYTF. Here the CDR3 DNA reads TGTGCCAGCAGCTTAGCGAGGGGGCGCAACTATGGCTACACCTTC.

The chain joins TRBV25-1 to TRBJ1-5; D gene ambiguous. The CDR3 loop spans 13 amino acids. Germline V gives CDR1 MGHDK, CDR2 SYGVNS. Trimming cost V 8 bases and J 5 bases, with 13 bases left between them. CDR3 bases: TGTGCCAGCGGCGCGGGTTTGGATCAGCCCCAGCATTTT. Residues: CASGAGLDQPQHF.

This chain connects TRBV11-2 to TRBJ1-2, with a tentative D call TRBD1 (5 bases). Germline CDR1 is SGHAT and CDR2 is FQNNGV. V was pared by 5 bases and J by 10 bases, with 14 bases between. The CDR3 extends over 12 amino acids. The CDR3 here is CASSIQTANYTF. In nucleotides, the CDR3 is TGTGCCAGCAGCATCCAGACAGCCAACTACACCTTC.

DNA for the CDR3: TGTGCCTACGCCGGGGACACTGAAGCTTTCTTT. Translating it yields CAYAGDTEAFF. This rearrangement joins TRBV30 to TRBJ1-1; D uncertain. Trimming removed 7 bases at V and 3 bases at J, with 9 bases between. The CDR3 runs to 11 residues. CDR1 is GTSNPN and CDR2 is SVGIG in the germline V gene (reference sequence). Based on the CDR3 plus reference TRBV30 and TRBJ1-1, the full variable domain is SQTIHQWPATLVQPVGSPLSLECTVEGTSNPNLYWYRQAAGRGLQLLFYSVGIGQISSEVPQNLSASRPQDRQFILSSKKLLLSDSGFYLCAYAGDTEAFFGQGTRLTVV.

The gene calls are TRBV27 and TRBJ1-6; TRBD1 is a possible D gene (6 bases). The V and J ends lost 0 bases and 11 bases respectively, with 11 bases between them. From germline, CDR1 is MNHEY and CDR2 SMNVEV (reference sequence). The CDR3 loop spans 14 amino acids. CDR3 amino acids: CASSLSWDTPPLHF. CDR3 bases: TGTGCCAGCAGTTTATCGTGGGACACCCCACCCCTCCACTTT.

The CDR3 sequence: CASSPNGREGNTIYF. CDR3 nucleotides: TGTGCCAGCTCCCCAAATGGCAGGGAAGGAAACACCATATATTTT. The chain uses TRBV18 and TRBJ1-3; D might be TRBD1 (5 bases). This CDR3 comprises 15 residues. V lost 6 bases and J 4 bases, leaving 16 bases between the germline ends. Germline assignment: CDR1 KGHSH and CDR2 LQKENI. Variable domain in full (rest from reference TRBV18 and TRBJ1-3): NAGVMQNPRHLVRRRGQEARLRCSPMKGHSHVYWYRQLPEEGLKFMVYLQKENIIDESGMPKERFSAEFPKEGPSILRIQQVVRGDSAAYFCASSPNGREGNTIYFGEGSWLTVV.